Listed below are T cell receptor beta chains from one sample, sequenced in a study of shared T cell receptors in the human thymus. Produced via immunoSEQ multiplex PCR; TCRdb's table is partial and in-frame only. The table has 700,000 or so clones, 70% to 90% seen once; the top ten hold about 0.011%. These data also formed part of another study, on human thymus T cells.

Sequencing input: thymocytes. Receptors were obtained from a girl under three years old with a congenital heart defect. The CDR3 runs from the conserved cysteine through the conserved F or W. Each record gives: V gene, clone size, J gene, D gene, CDR3 protein, CDR3 DNA. D genes are given only for firm matches. Clone size appears in some rows only: once, few, many, or a class for an expanded clone.

v_call: TRBV14; clone_size: NA; j_call: TRBJ1-2; d_call: TRBD1; cdr3_aa: CASSQDLRGQGRNGYTF; cdr3_nt: TGTGCCAGCAGCCAAGATCTTAGGGGACAGGGTAGGAATGGCTACACCTTC
v_call: TRBV9; clone_size: NA; j_call: TRBJ1-3; d_call: NA; cdr3_aa: CASSGPRGSPGNTIYF; cdr3_nt: TGTGCCAGCAGCGGACCCCGAGGGTCTCCGGGAAACACCATATATTTT
v_call: TRBV18; clone_size: NA; j_call: TRBJ2-5; d_call: NA; cdr3_aa: CASSPSQGLWETQYF; cdr3_nt: TGTGCCAGCTCACCATCTCAAGGACTTTGGGAGACCCAGTACTTC
v_call: TRBV7-2; clone_size: NA; j_call: TRBJ1-4; d_call: NA; cdr3_aa: CASSLLLGHPSTNEKLFF; cdr3_nt: TGTGCCAGCAGCCTCCTTTTAGGACACCCTTCAACTAATGAAAAACTGTTTTTT
v_call: TRBV7-6; clone_size: NA; j_call: TRBJ1-6; d_call: TRBD1; cdr3_aa: CASSLSTGLNNSPLHF; cdr3_nt: TGTGCCAGCAGCTTATCGACAGGGCTAAATAATTCACCCCTCCACTTT
v_call: TRBV4-3; clone_size: NA; j_call: TRBJ2-7; d_call: TRBD1; cdr3_aa: CASSQDGPVRTGEYEQYF; cdr3_nt: TGCGCCAGCAGCCAAGATGGACCGGTCAGGACAGGGGAGTACGAGCAGTACTTC
v_call: TRBV29-1; clone_size: once; j_call: TRBJ2-1; d_call: NA; cdr3_aa: CSVLGVVVSYNEQFF; cdr3_nt: TGCAGCGTCCTCGGGGTAGTAGTTTCCTACAATGAGCAGTTCTTC
v_call: TRBV9; clone_size: NA; j_call: TRBJ2-3; d_call: TRBD2; cdr3_aa: CASSETGTTVLAGGTTTQYF; cdr3_nt: TGTGCCAGCAGCGAAACCGGGACAACTGTTTTGGCGGGGGGGACCACTACGCAGTATTTT
v_call: TRBV19; clone_size: NA; j_call: TRBJ1-2; d_call: TRBD1; cdr3_aa: CASSKVGQAVGANYGYTF; cdr3_nt: TGTGCCAGTAGCAAGGTGGGACAGGCCGTGGGGGCTAACTATGGCTACACCTTC
v_call: TRBV4-1; clone_size: NA; j_call: TRBJ1-3; d_call: NA; cdr3_aa: CASSQAPSRDPGGNTIYF; cdr3_nt: TGCGCCAGCAGCCAAGCGCCATCGAGGGATCCTGGTGGAAACACCATATATTTT
v_call: TRBV12-5; clone_size: NA; j_call: TRBJ2-7; d_call: TRBD1; cdr3_aa: CASGLVGSGQGRVYEQYF; cdr3_nt: TGTGCTAGTGGTTTGGTCGGGTCGGGACAGGGCAGAGTCTACGAGCAGTACTTC
v_call: TRBV12-5; clone_size: NA; j_call: TRBJ1-1; d_call: TRBD1; cdr3_aa: CASVQTGGNTEAFF; cdr3_nt: TGTGCTAGTGTCCAAACAGGGGGGAACACTGAAGCTTTCTTT
v_call: TRBV7-9; clone_size: NA; j_call: TRBJ2-2; d_call: NA; cdr3_aa: CASSPRDTGELFF; cdr3_nt: TGTGCCAGCAGCCCGAGGGACACCGGGGAGCTGTTTTTT
v_call: TRBV2; clone_size: NA; j_call: TRBJ1-4; d_call: NA; cdr3_aa: CASRRPSWTASIPSNEKLFF; cdr3_nt: TGTGCCAGTCGAAGACCTTCCTGGACAGCCAGTATACCTTCTAATGAAAAACTGTTTTTT
v_call: TRBV14; clone_size: once; j_call: TRBJ2-1; d_call: NA; cdr3_aa: CASSQDEGGYNEQFF; cdr3_nt: TGTGCCAGCAGCCAAGACGAGGGTGGGTACAATGAGCAGTTCTTC
v_call: TRBV6-5; clone_size: few; j_call: TRBJ1-2; d_call: NA; cdr3_aa: CASSYAPGHFNYGYTF; cdr3_nt: TGTGCCAGCAGTTACGCACCGGGACATTTCAACTATGGCTACACCTTC
v_call: TRBV18; clone_size: NA; j_call: TRBJ1-1; d_call: NA; cdr3_aa: CASSPPFGKDSTEAFF; cdr3_nt: TGTGCCAGCTCACCACCTTTTGGTAAGGACTCCACTGAAGCTTTCTTT
v_call: TRBV5-1; clone_size: NA; j_call: TRBJ2-1; d_call: TRBD2; cdr3_aa: CASSPCGTSGTPDEQFF; cdr3_nt: TGCGCCAGCAGCCCCTGTGGGACTAGCGGGACCCCGGATGAGCAGTTCTTC
v_call: TRBV30; clone_size: NA; j_call: TRBJ2-7; d_call: TRBD1; cdr3_aa: CAWSAGGDRGWSEQYF; cdr3_nt: TGTGCCTGGAGTGCGGGGGGGGACAGGGGTTGGTCAGAGCAGTACTTC
v_call: TRBV7-2; clone_size: NA; j_call: TRBJ2-3; d_call: NA; cdr3_aa: CASSLVISTDTQYF; cdr3_nt: TGTGCCAGCAGCTTAGTCATTAGCACAGATACGCAGTATTTT
v_call: TRBV28; clone_size: few; j_call: TRBJ2-7; d_call: NA; cdr3_aa: CASTLRGFSYEQYF; cdr3_nt: TGTGCCAGCACCCTAAGAGGGTTCTCCTACGAGCAGTACTTC
v_call: TRBV27; clone_size: once; j_call: TRBJ1-2; d_call: NA; cdr3_aa: CASSPKQGGNGYTF; cdr3_nt: TGTGCCAGCAGTCCTAAGCAGGGCGGGAATGGCTACACCTTC
v_call: TRBV7-2; clone_size: NA; j_call: TRBJ2-5; d_call: NA; cdr3_aa: CASSSDYQLEMYETQYF; cdr3_nt: TGTGCCAGCAGCTCGGACTACCAACTAGAAATGTACGAGACCCAGTACTTC
v_call: TRBV9; clone_size: NA; j_call: TRBJ2-1; d_call: NA; cdr3_aa: CASSPNLDSEQFF; cdr3_nt: TGTGCCAGCAGCCCCAACCTAGATAGTGAGCAGTTCTTC
v_call: TRBV19; clone_size: NA; j_call: TRBJ2-7; d_call: NA; cdr3_aa: CASSVGGTSYEQYF; cdr3_nt: TGTGCCAGTAGTGTAGGCGGGACCTCCTACGAGCAGTACTTC
v_call: TRBV7-2; clone_size: once; j_call: TRBJ1-4; d_call: TRBD1; cdr3_aa: CASSWIPGQSNEKLFF; cdr3_nt: TGTGCCAGCAGCTGGATTCCGGGACAGTCTAATGAAAAACTGTTTTTT
v_call: TRBV28; clone_size: NA; j_call: TRBJ2-7; d_call: TRBD1; cdr3_aa: CASRPTGGSYEQYF; cdr3_nt: TGTGCCAGCAGGCCAACAGGGGGCTCCTACGAGCAGTACTTC
v_call: TRBV2; clone_size: NA; j_call: TRBJ2-2; d_call: TRBD1; cdr3_aa: CASIPSSAGQGYKGNTGELFF; cdr3_nt: TGTGCCAGCATCCCTAGTAGCGCGGGACAGGGGTATAAGGGGAACACCGGGGAGCTGTTTTTT
v_call: TRBV7-8; clone_size: NA; j_call: TRBJ2-3; d_call: TRBD2; cdr3_aa: CASSGTSGYTDTQYF; cdr3_nt: TGTGCCAGCAGCGGAACTAGCGGTTACACAGATACGCAGTATTTT
v_call: TRBV13; clone_size: NA; j_call: TRBJ2-1; d_call: TRBD1; cdr3_aa: CASSPPQQGTLYNEQFF; cdr3_nt: TGTGCCAGCAGCCCCCCTCAACAGGGGACATTGTACAATGAGCAGTTCTTC
v_call: TRBV14; clone_size: NA; j_call: TRBJ1-3; d_call: NA; cdr3_aa: CASSRRLSVFGGFLGNTIYF; cdr3_nt: TGTGCCAGCAGCCGCCGATTGTCCGTATTCGGGGGGTTTCTTGGAAACACCATATATTTT
v_call: TRBV9; clone_size: few; j_call: TRBJ2-2; d_call: NA; cdr3_aa: CASMRGYTGELFF; cdr3_nt: TGTGCCTCCATGCGGGGCTACACCGGGGAGCTGTTTTTT
v_call: TRBV27; clone_size: NA; j_call: TRBJ2-3; d_call: NA; cdr3_aa: CASSWRTGTDTQYF; cdr3_nt: TGTGCCAGCAGTTGGCGGACAGGCACAGATACGCAGTATTTT
v_call: TRBV5-1; clone_size: once; j_call: TRBJ1-2; d_call: NA; cdr3_aa: CASSLAVGQGFSPNYGYTF; cdr3_nt: TGCGCCAGCAGCTTGGCGGTCGGGCAGGGGTTTTCCCCAAACTATGGCTACACCTTC
v_call: TRBV14; clone_size: NA; j_call: TRBJ1-6; d_call: NA; cdr3_aa: CASSAGAGGSPLHF; cdr3_nt: TGTGCCAGCAGTGCAGGTGCGGGTGGATCACCCCTCCACTTT
v_call: TRBV15; clone_size: NA; j_call: TRBJ2-7; d_call: NA; cdr3_aa: CATSRFSGDEQYF; cdr3_nt: TGTGCCACCAGCAGATTCAGCGGCGACGAGCAGTACTTC
v_call: TRBV5-8; clone_size: NA; j_call: TRBJ2-2; d_call: NA; cdr3_aa: CASSSSSSPLCGGELFF; cdr3_nt: TGTGCCAGCAGCTCATCTAGCTCCCCCCTTTGTGGGGGGGAGCTGTTTTTT
v_call: TRBV12-5; clone_size: NA; j_call: TRBJ2-5; d_call: TRBD1; cdr3_aa: CASGLAINHRGNARAQYF; cdr3_nt: TGTGCTAGTGGTTTGGCGATAAATCACAGGGGCAACGCCAGAGCCCAGTACTTC
v_call: TRBV4-3; clone_size: NA; j_call: TRBJ1-3; d_call: NA; cdr3_aa: CASSQLDVSGNTIYF; cdr3_nt: TGCGCCAGCAGCCAATTAGATGTATCTGGAAACACCATATATTTT